This TCR beta chain is from a study of cytomegalovirus exposure and HLA in healthy donors. The CDR3 contains 15 residues. Germline loops: CDR1 LGHNA, CDR2 YNFKEQ. V gave up 5 bases and J gave up 0 bases, with 14 bases separating them. Here immunoSEQ multiplex PCR was the method, and the copy in TCRdb shows in-frame clones only, minus some. The table has 100,000 to 150,000 clones, roughly 95% seen once. Sequencing was done on a sample of PBMCs. The chain couples TRBV4-2 to TRBJ2-7; perhaps TRBD2 as D (5 bases). This TCR came from a man between 18 and 29 years old in good health and CMV-seronegative. The chain's CDR3 is CASSSPGKSSYEQYF. The CDR3 bases are TGTGCCAGCAGCTCCCCGGGAAAAAGCTCCTACGAGCAGTACTTC.